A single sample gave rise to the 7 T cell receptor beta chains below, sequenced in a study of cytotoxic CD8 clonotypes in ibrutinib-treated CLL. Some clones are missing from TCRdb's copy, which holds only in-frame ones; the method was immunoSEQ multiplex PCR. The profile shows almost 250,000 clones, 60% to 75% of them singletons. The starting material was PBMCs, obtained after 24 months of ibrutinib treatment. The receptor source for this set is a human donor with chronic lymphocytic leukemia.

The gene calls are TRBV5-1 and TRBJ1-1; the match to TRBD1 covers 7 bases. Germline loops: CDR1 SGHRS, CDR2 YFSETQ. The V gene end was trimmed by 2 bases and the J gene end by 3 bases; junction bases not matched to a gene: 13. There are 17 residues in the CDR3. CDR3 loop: CASSFQGQSLGYTEAFF. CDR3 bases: TGCGCCAGCAGCTTTCAGGGACAGTCCCTCGGATACACTGAAGCTTTCTTT.

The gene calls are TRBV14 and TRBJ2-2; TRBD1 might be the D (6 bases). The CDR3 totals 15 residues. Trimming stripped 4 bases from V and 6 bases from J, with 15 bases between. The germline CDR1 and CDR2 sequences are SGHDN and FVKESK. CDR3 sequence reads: CASSRPTGAAGELFF. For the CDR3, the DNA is TGTGCCAGCAGCCGTCCGACAGGCGCGGCCGGGGAGCTGTTTTTT.

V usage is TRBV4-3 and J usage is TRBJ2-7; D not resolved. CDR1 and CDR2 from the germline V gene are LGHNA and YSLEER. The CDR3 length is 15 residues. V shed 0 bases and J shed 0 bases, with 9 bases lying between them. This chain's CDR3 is CASSQEGHSSYEQYF. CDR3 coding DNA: TGCGCCAGCAGCCAAGAGGGCCATAGCTCCTACGAGCAGTACTTC.

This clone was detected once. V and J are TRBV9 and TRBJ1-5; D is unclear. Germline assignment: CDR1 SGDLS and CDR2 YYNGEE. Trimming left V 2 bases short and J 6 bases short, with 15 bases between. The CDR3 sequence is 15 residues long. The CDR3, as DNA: TGTGCCAGCAGCGTCGACGGGAGAGGACTTCAGCCCCAGCATTTT. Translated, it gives CASSVDGRGLQPQHF.

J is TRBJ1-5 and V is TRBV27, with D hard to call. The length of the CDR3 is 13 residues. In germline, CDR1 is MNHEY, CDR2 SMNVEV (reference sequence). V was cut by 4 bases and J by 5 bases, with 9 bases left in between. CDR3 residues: CASSYSEDQPQHF. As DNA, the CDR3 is TGTGCCAGCAGTTATAGTGAGGATCAGCCCCAGCATTTT.

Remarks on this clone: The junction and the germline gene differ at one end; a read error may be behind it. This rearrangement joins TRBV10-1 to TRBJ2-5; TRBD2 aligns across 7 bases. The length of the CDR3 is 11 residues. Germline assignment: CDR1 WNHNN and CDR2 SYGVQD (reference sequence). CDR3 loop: CASSGGRERHF. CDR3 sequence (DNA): TGCGCCAGCAGTGGCGGGCGGGAGCGGCACTTC.

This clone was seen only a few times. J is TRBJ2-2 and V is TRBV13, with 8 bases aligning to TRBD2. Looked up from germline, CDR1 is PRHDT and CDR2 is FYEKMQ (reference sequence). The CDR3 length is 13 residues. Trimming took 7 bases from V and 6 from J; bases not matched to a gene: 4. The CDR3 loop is CASIRGGPGELFF. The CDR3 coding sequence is TGTGCCAGCATCCGGGGGGGCCCCGGGGAGCTGTTTTTT. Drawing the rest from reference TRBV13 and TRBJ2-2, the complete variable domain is AAGVIQSPRHLIKEKRETATLKCYPIPRHDTVYWYQQGPGQDPQFLISFYEKMQSDKGSIPDRFSAQQFSDYHSELNMSSLELGDSALYFCASIRGGPGELFFGEGSRLTVL.